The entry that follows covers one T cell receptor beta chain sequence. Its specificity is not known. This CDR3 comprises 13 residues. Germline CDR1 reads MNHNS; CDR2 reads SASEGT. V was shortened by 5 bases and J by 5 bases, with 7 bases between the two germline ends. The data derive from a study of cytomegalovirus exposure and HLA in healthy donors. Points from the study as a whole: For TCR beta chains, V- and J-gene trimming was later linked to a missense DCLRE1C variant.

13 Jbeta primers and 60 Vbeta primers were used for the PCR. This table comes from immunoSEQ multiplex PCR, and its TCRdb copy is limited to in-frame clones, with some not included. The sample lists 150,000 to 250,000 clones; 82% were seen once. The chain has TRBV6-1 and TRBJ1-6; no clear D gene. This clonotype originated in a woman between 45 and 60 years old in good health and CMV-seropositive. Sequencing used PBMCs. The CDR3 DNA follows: TGTGCCAGCAGTATAAACAATAATTCACCCCTCCACTTT. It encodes CASSINNNSPLHF.